This T cell receptor (beta chain) appears in the sequencing data of a study of blood T cell repertoires in COVID-19. The method was immunoSEQ multiplex PCR; TCRdb's version includes in-frame clones alone and lacks a portion of them. Among more than 250,000 clones listed, under 90% were seen once. CDR3 length: 15 residues. Germline CDR1 KGHSH, CDR2 LQKENI. V was clipped by 0 bases and J by 6 bases; unmatched bases: 6. This receptor was obtained from a human donor in a cohort sampled during active COVID-19. The chain has TRBV18 and TRBJ1-2, with 8 bases that match TRBD1. Specimen: peripheral blood. CDR3 coding DNA: TGTGCCAGCTCACCACCGGAGGACAGGGTGGATGGCTACACCTTC. Its protein product is CASSPPEDRVDGYTF.